One TCR beta chain is described in this entry. These data are taken from a study of blood T cell repertoires in COVID-19. About the research overall: PBMCs, B-cell-depleted T cells, or T cells were the source of the cDNA or gDNA that made up the material.

Per the germline V gene, CDR1 is SGHNT and CDR2 is YYREEE (reference sequence). This CDR3 contains 16 residues. The J segment lost 5 bases and the V segment lost 4 bases, leaving 6 bases of the junction unmatched. As processed by the authors: Reference gene primer amplification yielded estimated nucleated cell counts. Sequencing was performed with immunoSEQ multiplex PCR; in TCRdb, only in-frame clones are kept and a portion is missing. Clone size and V and J calls were adopted from that table, with D and trimming inferred from the DNA. Among around 65,000 clones listed, around four fifths were seen once.

The sequenced sample was peripheral blood. V usage is TRBV5-4 and J usage is TRBJ2-5; TRBD2 matches at 15 bases. This clonotype was sampled from a man aged 65 to 85 with acute or convalescent COVID-19. This chain's CDR3 is CASSPGLAGGLETQYF. The DNA for the CDR3 is TGTGCCAGCAGCCCCGGACTAGCGGGGGGGCTGGAGACCCAGTACTTC.